Each of the 18 T cell receptor beta chains below was sequenced from the same sample in a study of blood T cell repertoires in COVID-19. Using immunoSEQ multiplex PCR, the repertoire was profiled, and TCRdb retains in-frame clones only, with some absent. This sample has fewer than 350,000 clones, with under 95% found just once. What was sequenced was PBMCs or T cells enriched from blood (not recorded which). The receptors stem from a woman aged 40 to 55 with acute COVID-19.

The chain employs TRBV28 and TRBJ1-1; 8 bases align to TRBD1. J lost 11 bases, V lost 2 bases, and 16 bases had no gene match. CDR3 size: 16 residues. Germline-derived CDR1 and CDR2 are MDHEN and SYDVKM. Here the CDR3 DNA reads TGTGCCAGCAGTTTAAGCGGCAGGGGGCTCCTCTTTTCTGCTTTCTTT. Translation: CASSLSGRGLLFSAFF. Based on the CDR3 plus reference TRBV28 and TRBJ1-1, the full variable domain is DVKVTQSSRYLVKRTGEKVFLECVQDMDHENMFWYRQDPGLGLRLIYFSYDVKMKEKGDIPEGYSVSREKKERFSLILESASTNQTSMYLCASSLSGRGLLFSAFFGQGTRLTVV.

The rearrangement links TRBV5-6 to TRBJ2-5, with 8 bases aligning to TRBD2. This CDR3 spans 14 amino acids. The germline CDR1 and CDR2 sequences are SGHDT and YYEEEE. The junction had 5 bases not matched to a gene; V was cut back by 4 bases and J by 3 bases. CDR3 nucleotides: TGTGCCAGCAGCGTCCCCGGGGGGGAAGAGACCCAGTACTTC. It yields the protein CASSVPGGEETQYF.

The genes are TRBV7-2 and TRBJ1-4; D ambiguous. With 6 bases removed from V and 0 bases from J, the gap between germline ends came to 8 bases. Germline loops: CDR1 SGHTA, CDR2 FQGNSA. This CDR3 is built from 14 residues. Written as DNA, the CDR3 is TGTGCCAGCAGTTTTTCATCAACTAATGAAAAACTGTTTTTT. It codes for CASSFSSTNEKLFF. Full variable domain (rest looked up from reference TRBV7-2 and TRBJ1-4): GAGVSQSPSNKVTEKGKDVELRCDPISGHTALYWYRQSLGQGLEFLIYFQGNSAPDKSGLPSDRFSAERTGGSVSTLTIQRTQQEDSAVYLCASSFSSTNEKLFFGSGTQLSVL.

CDR3: CASSHREYYGYTF. CDR3 sequence (DNA): TGTGCCAGCAGTCACCGGGAGTACTATGGCTACACCTTC. The chain joins TRBV6-5 to TRBJ1-2; no clear D. V lost 5 bases and J lost 3, with 10 bases in between. CDR3 length: 13 amino acids. CDR1 and CDR2 (germline): MNHEY, SVGAGI.

The chain combines TRBV9 with TRBJ1-6; the D gene is possibly TRBD1 (5 bases). This CDR3 is 22 amino acids long. V dropped 4 bases and J dropped 1 base, with 30 bases sitting between them. Germline V gene lookup returns CDR1 SGDLS and CDR2 YYNGEE. The CDR3 region is CASSPSPLWQGEIGSYNSPLHF. The CDR3 DNA sequence: TGTGCCAGCAGCCCCTCCCCCCTATGGCAGGGCGAGATTGGATCCTATAATTCACCCCTCCACTTT.

This chain connects TRBV7-2 to TRBJ2-7, with 7 bases lining up with TRBD1. From germline, CDR1 is SGHTA and CDR2 FQGNSA. CDR3 length: 16 residues. The V segment lost 5 bases and the J segment 2 bases; nucleotides outside the gene matches: 12. CDR3 in amino acids: CASSPSTGTAAYEQYF. CDR3 bases: TGTGCCAGCAGCCCCTCCACCGGGACAGCAGCCTACGAGCAGTACTTC.

The chain couples TRBV19 to TRBJ1-3, with 7 bases lining up with TRBD1. The V gene's germline CDR1 is LNHDA and CDR2 SQIVND (reference sequence). The CDR3 is 17 residues long. The V segment lost 3 bases and the J segment 3 bases; nucleotides outside the gene matches: 11. CDR3 bases: TGTGCCAGTAGTATTCGGAGGGGGCGATTTTTTGGAAACACCATATATTTT. Its translation: CASSIRRGRFFGNTIYF.

This chain connects TRBV2 to TRBJ1-3, with D uncertain. This CDR3 is 13 amino acids long. V was cut by 11 bases and J by 2 bases, with 13 bases left in between. The germline CDR1 and CDR2 sequences are SNHLY and FYNNEI. CDR3 in DNA: TGTGCCGTCAAATCAGTCCCTGGAAACACCATATATTTT. It codes for CAVKSVPGNTIYF.

The chain has TRBV23-1 and TRBJ2-3; 9 nucleotides align to TRBD2. TRBV23-1 is known as an ORF, though its function is uncertain. This CDR3 contains 17 residues. Germline trimming cut 2 bases from V and 6 bases from J; bases unmatched to any gene: 12. The CDR3 nucleotides read TGCGCCAGCAGTCAACTCGCCGGGCGGGAGGGCCAGGATACGCAGTATTTT. Amino acid sequence: CASSQLAGREGQDTQYF.

J is TRBJ2-6 and V is TRBV4-2, with 12 nucleotides matching TRBD2. Germline V gene lookup returns CDR1 LGHNA and CDR2 YNFKEQ. J gave up 4 bases and V 1 base, and 5 bases lay outside the gene matches. CDR3 length equals 18 residues. CDR3 sequence (DNA): TGTGCCAGCAGCCAAGGACTAGCGGGAGCGCTGGGGGCCAACGTCCTGACTTTC. Its translation is CASSQGLAGALGANVLTF.

The chain carries TRBV5-1 and TRBJ2-3; 8 nucleotides align to TRBD2. Germline V gives CDR1 SGHRS, CDR2 YFSETQ. The CDR3 extends over 14 amino acids. V shed 10 bases, J shed 2 bases, and the junction held 9 bases outside the gene matches. CDR3 sequence: CASLLADYTDTQYF. In DNA form, the CDR3 reads TGCGCCTCTTTACTAGCGGATTACACAGATACGCAGTATTTT.

The chain employs TRBV2 and TRBJ1-4; TRBD1 aligns across 10 bases. Germline V CDR1 and CDR2: SNHLY, FYNNEI. CDR3 length: 15 residues. V lost 5 bases and J lost 5; bases outside the gene matches: 5. The CDR3 is CASSPRTGGNEKLFF. CDR3 nucleotides: TGTGCCAGCAGTCCGAGGACAGGGGGGAATGAAAAACTGTTTTTT.

This chain links TRBV3-1 (or the pseudogene TRBV3-2) with TRBJ1-1; tentative D call: TRBD1 (6 bases). Germline loops: CDR1 LGHDT, CDR2 YNNKEL (reference sequence). V was shortened by 7 bases and J by 3 bases, with 12 bases between the two germline ends. The length of the CDR3 is 13 residues. The CDR3 bases are TGTGCCAGCACCAGGGGTGGGTACACTGAAGCTTTCTTT. Translation gives CASTRGGYTEAFF.

The chain combines TRBV18 with TRBJ1-2; TRBD1 matches at 8 bases. The V segment lost 3 bases and the J segment 2 bases; nucleotides outside the gene matches: 5. The CDR3 extends over 15 amino acids. Germline V gives CDR1 KGHSH, CDR2 LQKENI. CDR3 nucleotide sequence: TGTGCCAGCTCACCTGGACAGGGTGGAAACTATGGCTACACCTTC. This gives the protein CASSPGQGGNYGYTF.

The chain combines TRBV19 with TRBJ2-3; 13 nucleotides line up with TRBD2. Per the germline V gene, CDR1 is LNHDA and CDR2 is SQIVND (reference sequence). V gave up 6 bases and J gave up 3 bases; unmatched junction bases: 9. The CDR3 is 17 amino acids. Here the CDR3 DNA reads TGTGCCAGTAGACTACTTAGGGGACTAGCGGGAACAGATACGCAGTATTTT. Translation gives CASRLLRGLAGTDTQYF. Based on the CDR3 plus reference TRBV19 and TRBJ2-3, the full variable domain is DGGITQSPKYLFRKEGQNVTLSCEQNLNHDAMYWYRQDPGQGLRLIYYSQIVNDFQKGDIAEGYSVSREKKESFPLTVTSAQKNPTAFYLCASRLLRGLAGTDTQYFGPGTRLTVL.

This sequence joins TRBV4-1 and TRBJ2-1; TRBD2 matches 10 bases. Germline V gives CDR1 MGHRA, CDR2 YSYEKL. The CDR3 spans 20 residues. Germline trimming cut 4 bases from V and 7 bases from J; bases unmatched to any gene: 22. The CDR3 DNA is TGCGCCAGCAGCCCCCTCCCCGGAAGCGGGGGGGCCCGAAGTTCGAATGAGCAGTTCTTC. It codes for CASSPLPGSGGARSSNEQFF.

This clone occurred once. The rearrangement joins TRBV5-4 to TRBJ1-1; no reliable D call. CDR3 size: 11 residues. Germline lookup yields CDR1 SGHNT and CDR2 YYREEE (reference sequence). The V end was cut by 4 bases, the J end by 8 bases, with 9 bases between. The CDR3 here is CASSLGGEAFF. The DNA of the CDR3 is TGTGCCAGCAGCCTAGGAGGGGAAGCTTTCTTT.

This chain uses TRBV7-2 with TRBJ1-5; weak D call: TRBD1 (5 bases). V lost 4 bases and J lost 0, with 13 bases in between. The V gene's germline CDR1 is SGHTA and CDR2 FQGNSA. The CDR3 covers 16 residues. The CDR3 DNA sequence: TGTGCCAGCAGCTCCCTTCAGGGAAATAGCAATCAGCCCCAGCATTTT. Its translation is CASSSLQGNSNQPQHF.